This TCR beta chain was retrieved from a study of cytotoxic CD8 clonotypes in ibrutinib-treated CLL. Across the whole study: Collecting the response samples happened after a median around twelve months of treatment, with a range of 6 to 36.

Study results and limitations: Public clonotypes were rare and shrank or held steady on treatment. Collection times varied between progressing and sustained-remission patients.

The CDR3 length is 15 residues. Trimming took 6 bases from V and 0 from J; bases not matched to a gene: 9. Germline V gene lookup returns CDR1 GTSNPN and CDR2 SVGIG (reference sequence). This clone appeared a few times. Its cognate antigen is unknown. TCRdb's copy holds only in-frame clones and misses some; the assay was immunoSEQ multiplex PCR. The table shows hundreds of thousands of clones, with over 65% occurring only once. The sequence was collected from a human donor with chronic lymphocytic leukemia. This chain joins TRBV30 and TRBJ1-2; TRBD1 matches 8 bases. The sequencing used PBMCs, collected after 12 months of ibrutinib treatment. This CDR3 reads CACQGGQEPNYGYTF. Here the CDR3 DNA reads TGTGCCTGTCAGGGGGGACAGGAGCCTAACTATGGCTACACCTTC.